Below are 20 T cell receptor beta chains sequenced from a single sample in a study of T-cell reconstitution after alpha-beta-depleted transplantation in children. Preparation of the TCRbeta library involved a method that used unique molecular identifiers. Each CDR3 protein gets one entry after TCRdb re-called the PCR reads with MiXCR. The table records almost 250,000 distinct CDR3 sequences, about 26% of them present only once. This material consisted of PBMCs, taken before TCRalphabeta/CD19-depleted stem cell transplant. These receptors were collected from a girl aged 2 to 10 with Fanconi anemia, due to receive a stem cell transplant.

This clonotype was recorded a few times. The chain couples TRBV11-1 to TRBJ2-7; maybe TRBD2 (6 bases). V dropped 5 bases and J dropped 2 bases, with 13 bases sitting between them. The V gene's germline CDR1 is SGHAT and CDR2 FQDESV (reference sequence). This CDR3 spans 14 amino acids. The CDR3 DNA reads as TGTGCCAGCAGCCGAGGGACTTCAGCCTACGAGCAGTACTTC. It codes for CASSRGTSAYEQYF. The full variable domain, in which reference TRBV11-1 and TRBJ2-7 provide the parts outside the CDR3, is EAEVAQSPRYKITEKSQAVAFWCDPISGHATLYWYRQILGQGPELLVQFQDESVVDDSQLPKDRFSAERLKGVDSTLKIQPAELGDSAMYLCASSRGTSAYEQYFGPGTRLTVT.

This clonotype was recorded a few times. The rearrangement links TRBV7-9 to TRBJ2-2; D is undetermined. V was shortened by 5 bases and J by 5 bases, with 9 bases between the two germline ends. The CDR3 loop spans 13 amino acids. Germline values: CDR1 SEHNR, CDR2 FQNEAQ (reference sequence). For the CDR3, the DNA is TGTGCCAGCAGCCCTATCCGGACCGGGGAGCTGTTTTTT. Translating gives CASSPIRTGELFF.

In nucleotides, the CDR3 is TGTGCCAGCAGCTTAGTCTCAGGGTCTTCTAGCACAGATACGCAGTATTTT. This encodes CASSLVSGSSSTDTQYF. The chain is built from TRBV7-8 and TRBJ2-3, with a tentative D call TRBD1 (5 bases). The CDR3 covers 17 residues. Germline CDR1 is SGHVS and CDR2 is FQNEAQ. Trimming left V 1 base short and J 0 bases short, with 14 bases between.

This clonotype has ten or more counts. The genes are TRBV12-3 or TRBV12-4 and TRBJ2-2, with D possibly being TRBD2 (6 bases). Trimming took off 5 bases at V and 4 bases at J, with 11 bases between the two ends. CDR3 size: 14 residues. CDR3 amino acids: CASSTRRVTGELFF. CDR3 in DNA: TGTGCCAGCAGTACCCGGAGGGTCACCGGGGAGCTGTTTTTT.

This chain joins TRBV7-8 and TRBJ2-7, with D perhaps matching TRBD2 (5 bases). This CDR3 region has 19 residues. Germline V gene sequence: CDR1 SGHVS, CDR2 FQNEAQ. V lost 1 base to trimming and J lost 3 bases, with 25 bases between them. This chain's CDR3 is CASSLVGGRYEAVLYEQYF. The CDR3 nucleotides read TGTGCCAGCAGCTTAGTGGGCGGCAGGTATGAAGCGGTCCTCTACGAGCAGTACTTC.

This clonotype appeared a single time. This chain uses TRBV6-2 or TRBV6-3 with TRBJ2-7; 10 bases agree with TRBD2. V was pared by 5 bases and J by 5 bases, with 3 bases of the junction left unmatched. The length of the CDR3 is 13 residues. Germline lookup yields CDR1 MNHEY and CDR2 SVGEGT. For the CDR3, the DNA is TGTGCCAGCAGTCCTAGCGGGAGCAACGAGCAGTACTTC. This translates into CASSPSGSNEQYF.

CDR3 sequence (DNA): TGCAGTGCTAGCCCTAGCGGGGGGCAAGAGTTCTTC. The encoded protein is CSASPSGGQEFF. The chain uses TRBV20-1 and TRBJ2-1; 11 nucleotides match TRBD2. The CDR3 is made up of 12 amino acids. The junction had 6 bases not matched to a gene; V was cut back by 3 bases and J by 14 bases. Per germline, CDR1 DFQATT and CDR2 SNEGSKA (reference sequence).

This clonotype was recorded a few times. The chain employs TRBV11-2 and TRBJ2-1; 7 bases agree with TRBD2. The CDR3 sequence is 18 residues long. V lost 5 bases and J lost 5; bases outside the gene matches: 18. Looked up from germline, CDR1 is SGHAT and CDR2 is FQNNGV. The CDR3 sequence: CASSDPLLREHLHNEQFF. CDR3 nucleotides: TGTGCCAGCAGCGATCCCCTTTTGCGGGAGCATCTCCACAATGAGCAGTTCTTC.

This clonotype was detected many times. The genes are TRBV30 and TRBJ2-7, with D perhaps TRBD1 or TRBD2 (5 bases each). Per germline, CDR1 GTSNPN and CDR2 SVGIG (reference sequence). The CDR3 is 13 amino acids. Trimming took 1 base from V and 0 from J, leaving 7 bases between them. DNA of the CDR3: TGTGCCTGGAGTGGTGGGGGCTCCTACGAGCAGTACTTC. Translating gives CAWSGGGSYEQYF.

Here the CDR3 reads CASSSDFEQYF. The CDR3 DNA reads TGTGCCAGCAGTTCGGACTTTGAGCAGTACTTC. This sequence joins TRBV28 and TRBJ2-7, with TRBD2 as a possible D gene (5 bases). The CDR3 totals 11 residues. V lost 4 bases and J lost 7, with 8 bases in between. Per the germline V gene, CDR1 is MDHEN and CDR2 is SYDVKM. Drawing the rest from reference TRBV28 and TRBJ2-7, the complete variable domain is DVKVTQSSRYLVKRTGEKVFLECVQDMDHENMFWYRQDPGLGLRLIYFSYDVKMKEKGDIPEGYSVSREKKERFSLILESASTNQTSMYLCASSSDFEQYFGPGTRLTVT.

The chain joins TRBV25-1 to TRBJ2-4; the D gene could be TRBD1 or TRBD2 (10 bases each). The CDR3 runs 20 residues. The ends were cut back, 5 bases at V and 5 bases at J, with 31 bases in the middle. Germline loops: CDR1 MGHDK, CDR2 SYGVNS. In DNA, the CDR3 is TGTGCCAGCAGTCGCTGGACAGGGGGACTAGCGAGAGGAGAGCAAAACATTCAGTACTTC. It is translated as CASSRWTGGLARGEQNIQYF.

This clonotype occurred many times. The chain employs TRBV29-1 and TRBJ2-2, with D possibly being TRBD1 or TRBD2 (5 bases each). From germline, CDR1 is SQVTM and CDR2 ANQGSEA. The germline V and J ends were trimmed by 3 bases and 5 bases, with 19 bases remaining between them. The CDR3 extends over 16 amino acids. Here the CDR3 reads CSVESSGRTTTGELFF. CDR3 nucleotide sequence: TGCAGCGTTGAGTCCAGCGGTAGGACAACAACCGGGGAGCTGTTTTTT.

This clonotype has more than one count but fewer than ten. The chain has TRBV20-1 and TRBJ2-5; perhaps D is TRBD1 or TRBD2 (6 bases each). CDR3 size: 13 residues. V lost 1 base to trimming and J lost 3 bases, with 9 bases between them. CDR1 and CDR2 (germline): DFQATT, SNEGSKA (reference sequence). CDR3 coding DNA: TGCAGTGCTAGAGGAGGGGGGAAAGAGACCCAGTACTTC. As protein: CSARGGGKETQYF.

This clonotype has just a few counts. The CDR3 sequence is CSAPNRGQGTYEQYF. The CDR3 DNA follows: TGCAGTGCTCCAAACCGGGGACAGGGAACCTACGAGCAGTACTTC. The rearrangement uses TRBV20-1 and TRBJ2-7; 9 nucleotides line up with TRBD1. The junction had 10 bases not matched to a gene; V was cut back by 5 bases and J by 2 bases. Looked up from germline, CDR1 is DFQATT and CDR2 is SNEGSKA (reference sequence). CDR3 length: 15 residues.

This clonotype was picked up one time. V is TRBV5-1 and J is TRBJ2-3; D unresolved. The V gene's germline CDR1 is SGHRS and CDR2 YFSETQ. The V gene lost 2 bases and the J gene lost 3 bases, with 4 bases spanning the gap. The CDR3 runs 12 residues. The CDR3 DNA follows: TGCGCCAGCAGCTTCAAAACAGATACGCAGTATTTT. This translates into CASSFKTDTQYF.

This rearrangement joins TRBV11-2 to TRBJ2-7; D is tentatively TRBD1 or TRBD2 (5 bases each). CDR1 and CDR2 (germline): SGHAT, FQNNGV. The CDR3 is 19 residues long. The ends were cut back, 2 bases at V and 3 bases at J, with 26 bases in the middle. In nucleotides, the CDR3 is TGTGCCAGCAGCTTAAATCGATACGGGGACCTCCGAGGAGACTACGAGCAGTACTTC. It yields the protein CASSLNRYGDLRGDYEQYF.

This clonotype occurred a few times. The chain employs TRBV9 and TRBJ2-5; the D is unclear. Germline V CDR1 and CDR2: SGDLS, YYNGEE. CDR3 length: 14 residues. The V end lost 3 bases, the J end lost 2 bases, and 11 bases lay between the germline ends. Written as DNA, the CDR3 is TGTGCCAGCAGCGCCGGGCCGCCTCAAGAGACCCAGTACTTC. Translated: CASSAGPPQETQYF.

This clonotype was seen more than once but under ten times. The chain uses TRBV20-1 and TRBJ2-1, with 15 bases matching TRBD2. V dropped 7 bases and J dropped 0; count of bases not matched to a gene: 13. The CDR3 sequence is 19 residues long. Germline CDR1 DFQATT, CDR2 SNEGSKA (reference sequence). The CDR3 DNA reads TGCAGTGGCGAACCGGGACTAGCGGGAGGCCACCTCTCCTACAATGAGCAGTTCTTC. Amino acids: CSGEPGLAGGHLSYNEQFF.

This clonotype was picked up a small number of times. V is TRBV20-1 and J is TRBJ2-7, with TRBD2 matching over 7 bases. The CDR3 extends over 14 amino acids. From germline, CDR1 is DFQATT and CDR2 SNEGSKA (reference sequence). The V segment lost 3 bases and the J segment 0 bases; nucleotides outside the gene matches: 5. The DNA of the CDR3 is TGCAGTGCTAGTTATATAGCGGGCTCCTACGAGCAGTACTTC. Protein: CSASYIAGSYEQYF.

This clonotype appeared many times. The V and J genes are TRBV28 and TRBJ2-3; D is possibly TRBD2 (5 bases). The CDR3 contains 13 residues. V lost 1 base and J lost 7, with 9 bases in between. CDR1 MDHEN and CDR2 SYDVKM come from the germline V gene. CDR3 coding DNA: TGTGCCAGCAGTTTATCGGGGAGCCATACGCAGTATTTT. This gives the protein CASSLSGSHTQYF.